The 10 T cell receptor beta chains listed next were all sequenced from one sample in a study of control samples from healthy donors and cancer patients. Profiling relied on immunoSEQ multiplex PCR, and the TCRdb table lists in-frame clones only, not all of them. There are roughly 190,000 clones in the sample; about 89% occur only once, and 1.5% to 2% lies in the top ten. Sequencing used blood. These receptors came from a young man in good health.

The rearrangement joins TRBV9 to TRBJ2-1; 7 nucleotides line up with TRBD2. V shed 4 bases and J 0 bases; nucleotides not matched to a gene: 19. This CDR3 contains 20 residues. Germline CDR1 SGDLS, CDR2 YYNGEE. The CDR3 DNA reads TGTGCCAGCAGCTCCAGGGATGTGGTATCGGGGGGAAGCTCCTACAATGAGCAGTTCTTC. Protein sequence: CASSSRDVVSGGSSYNEQFF.

The chain links TRBV25-1 to TRBJ1-2; D gene unclear. The CDR3 consists of 12 residues. CDR1 is MGHDK and CDR2 is SYGVNS in the germline V gene. V lost 3 bases and J lost 7, with 9 bases in between. The CDR3: CASSEAETGYTF. The CDR3 nucleotides read TGTGCCAGCAGTGAGGCAGAGACTGGCTACACCTTC.

This chain joins TRBV10-2 and TRBJ1-2; TRBD1 is a possible D gene (5 bases). The V end lost 2 bases, the J end lost 7 bases, and 14 bases lay between the germline ends. CDR3 size: 14 residues. Germline V CDR1 and CDR2: WSHSY, SAAADI. CDR3 protein: CASSEQGSLFGYTF. In nucleotides, the CDR3 is TGCGCCAGCAGTGAGCAGGGAAGTTTGTTTGGCTACACCTTC.

For this clone: Other nucleotide sequences from this sample produce the same CDR3. V is TRBV30 and J is TRBJ1-6; no firm D call. V lost 2 bases and J lost 6, with 14 bases in between. CDR1 GTSNPN and CDR2 SVGIG come from the germline V gene (reference sequence). The length of the CDR3 is 15 residues. CDR3 sequence: CAWSPITSRNSPLHF. CDR3 coding DNA: TGTGCCTGGAGTCCCATTACCTCTCGTAATTCACCCCTCCACTTT.

The chain combines TRBV19 with TRBJ1-1; 9 bases are shared with TRBD1. CDR1 and CDR2 from the germline V gene are LNHDA and SQIVND (reference sequence). V trimming: 3 bases; J trimming: 5 bases; junction bases outside the gene matches: 7. The CDR3 loop spans 15 amino acids. The CDR3 nucleotides read TGTGCCAGTAGTATCTCCGGGACAGGGCGTACTGAAGCTTTCTTT. Protein sequence: CASSISGTGRTEAFF.

CDR3 DNA sequence: TGTGCCAGCAGCCGGGCTAAGACTGAAGCTTTCTTT. Translated: CASSRAKTEAFF. The J gene is TRBJ1-1, the V gene TRBV14, with D unclear. Germline V gives CDR1 SGHDN, CDR2 FVKESK. The CDR3 loop spans 12 amino acids. Trimming took 4 bases from V and 5 from J, leaving 8 bases between them.

The chain links TRBV5-1 to TRBJ2-3; 8 nucleotides agree with TRBD2. V trimming: 0 bases; J trimming: 4 bases; junction bases outside the gene matches: 7. There are 16 residues in the CDR3. Germline values: CDR1 SGHRS, CDR2 YFSETQ. Here the CDR3 reads CASSLGGGGPADTQYF. CDR3 DNA sequence: TGCGCCAGCAGCTTGGGAGGCGGGGGGCCCGCAGATACGCAGTATTTT.

The chain has TRBV3-1 (or the pseudogene TRBV3-2) and TRBJ2-5; unclear D gene. Germline V lookup: CDR1 LGHDT, CDR2 YNNKEL (reference sequence). V was pared by 6 bases and J by 5 bases, with 13 bases between. The CDR3 spans 13 residues. The CDR3 protein is CASRYMTGETQYF. The CDR3 DNA reads as TGTGCCAGCAGGTATATGACCGGGGAGACCCAGTACTTC.

The rearrangement links TRBV6-1 to TRBJ1-6; D remains ambiguous. V lost 2 bases and J lost 8, with 10 bases in between. The germline V gene encodes CDR1 MNHNS and CDR2 SASEGT. This CDR3 is 14 amino acids long. This CDR3 is CASSEYRSDSPLHF. The CDR3 DNA reads TGTGCCAGCAGTGAATACCGCTCTGATTCACCCCTCCACTTT.

Notes on this clone: The sample contains more than one DNA sequence encoding this CDR3. V and J are TRBV9 and TRBJ2-6, with D uncertain. This CDR3 is 15 amino acids long. Trimming removed 0 bases at V and 0 bases at J, with 4 bases between. The germline gives CDR1 SGDLS, CDR2 YYNGEE. In DNA form, the CDR3 reads TGTGCCAGCAGCGTAGCTGGCTCTGGGGCCAACGTCCTGACTTTC. The encoded protein is CASSVAGSGANVLTF.